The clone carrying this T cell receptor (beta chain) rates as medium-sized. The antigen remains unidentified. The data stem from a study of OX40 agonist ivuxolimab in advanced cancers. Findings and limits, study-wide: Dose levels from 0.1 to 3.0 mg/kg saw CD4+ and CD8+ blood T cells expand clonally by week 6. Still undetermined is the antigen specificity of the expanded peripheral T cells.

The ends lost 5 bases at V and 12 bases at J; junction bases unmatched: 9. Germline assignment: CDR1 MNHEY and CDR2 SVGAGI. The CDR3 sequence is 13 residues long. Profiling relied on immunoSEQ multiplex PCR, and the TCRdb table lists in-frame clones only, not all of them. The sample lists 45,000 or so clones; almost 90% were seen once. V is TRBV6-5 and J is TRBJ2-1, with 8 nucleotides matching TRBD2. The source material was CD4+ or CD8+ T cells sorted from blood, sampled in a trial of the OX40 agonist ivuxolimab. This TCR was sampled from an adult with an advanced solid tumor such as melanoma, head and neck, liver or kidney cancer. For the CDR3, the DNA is TGTGCCAGCAGTCCGCTTCGGGAGGGGAGGCAGTTCTTC. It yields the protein CASSPLREGRQFF.